This is a list of T cell receptor beta chains from one sample in a study of brain metastases from non-small cell lung cancer. The protocol was immunoSEQ multiplex PCR, while the TCRdb copy is restricted to in-frame clones and leaves out a portion. The table shows more than 7,500 clones, with about 85% occurring only once. Material for sequencing was primary lung tumor tissue. These receptors were obtained from a donor at least 40 years old with non-small cell lung cancer. The conserved cysteine and the conserved F or W are not part of the CDR3 here.

J gene: TRBJ1-5
V gene: TRBV15
CDR3 length: 15
CDR3 protein: ATSRDGRGWGWSPQH

J gene: TRBJ2-7
V gene: TRBV4-2
CDR3 length: 14
CDR3 protein: ASSQDPRQGLYEQY

J gene: TRBJ2-7
V gene: TRBV7-8
CDR3 length: 14
CDR3 protein: ASSLVRAGAAYEQY

J gene: TRBJ1-6
V gene: TRBV2
CDR3 length: 14
CDR3 protein: ASTVLQGTYNSPLH

J gene: TRBJ2-6
V gene: TRBV4-1
CDR3 length: 17
CDR3 protein: ASSQIGLADPSGANVLT

J gene: TRBJ2-3
V gene: TRBV14
CDR3 length: 11
CDR3 protein: ASSQEDFDTQY

J gene: TRBJ2-2
V gene: TRBV7-8
CDR3 length: 11
CDR3 protein: ASSWGVTGELF

J gene: TRBJ1-1
V gene: TRBV10-1
CDR3 length: 12
CDR3 protein: ASSKSISAGLAF

J gene: TRBJ1-2
V gene: TRBV20-1
CDR3 length: 9
CDR3 protein: SAKQDYGYT

J gene: TRBJ2-3
V gene: TRBV19
CDR3 length: 12
CDR3 protein: ASSLTSSTDTQY

J gene: TRBJ1-5
V gene: TRBV10-3
CDR3 length: 13
CDR3 protein: AISERAGGGQPQH

J gene: TRBJ1-1
V gene: TRBV13
CDR3 length: 13
CDR3 protein: ASSLGPRGDTEAF

J gene: TRBJ1-2
V gene: TRBV5-5
CDR3 length: 12
CDR3 protein: ASSFSQGDYGYT

J gene: TRBJ1-1
V gene: TRBV12-1
CDR3 length: 16
CDR3 protein: ASSQNRDRGLPISEAF

J gene: TRBJ1-1
V gene: TRBV3-1/TRBV3-2
CDR3 length: 13
CDR3 protein: ASSRLTGGEAEAF

J gene: TRBJ2-7
V gene: TRBV7-9
CDR3 length: 9
CDR3 protein: ASSPLNEQY

J gene: TRBJ2-1
V gene: TRBV7-9
CDR3 length: 12
CDR3 protein: ASRDRGMNNEQF

J gene: TRBJ2-7
V gene: TRBV4-3
CDR3 length: 13
CDR3 protein: ASSQNRGWGYEQY

J gene: TRBJ1-2
V gene: TRBV6-5
CDR3 length: 12
CDR3 protein: ASSFPGQDGGYT

J gene: TRBJ2-1
V gene: TRBV12-5
CDR3 length: 12
CDR3 protein: ASGLGQGSNEQF

J gene: TRBJ1-1
V gene: TRBV7-3
CDR3 length: 11
CDR3 protein: ASSPHTGTEAF

J gene: TRBJ1-1
V gene: TRBV18
CDR3 length: 13
CDR3 protein: ASSQDRGRDTEAF

J gene: TRBJ1-1
V gene: TRBV4-3
CDR3 length: 14
CDR3 protein: VSSQETGPRNTEAF

J gene: TRBJ1-1
V gene: TRBV6-2/TRBV6-3
CDR3 length: 12
CDR3 protein: ASSYLGTDTEAF

J gene: TRBJ2-1
V gene: TRBV29-1
CDR3 length: 12
CDR3 protein: SVGLAGGPDEQF

J gene: TRBJ1-1
V gene: TRBV27
CDR3 length: 12
CDR3 protein: ASSLNRGRGEAF

J gene: TRBJ1-1
V gene: TRBV14
CDR3 length: 13
CDR3 protein: ASSQTNRGQTEAF

J gene: TRBJ1-2
V gene: TRBV18
CDR3 length: 12
CDR3 protein: VSSPGQLNYGYT

J gene: TRBJ1-1
V gene: TRBV4-3
CDR3 length: 14
CDR3 protein: ASSQETGPRNTEAF

J gene: TRBJ2-7
V gene: TRBV18
CDR3 length: 15
CDR3 protein: ASSPARGNTGVHEQY

J gene: TRBJ1-1
V gene: TRBV28
CDR3 length: 9
CDR3 protein: ASSLNRGAF

J gene: TRBJ2-7
V gene: TRBV6-5
CDR3 length: 13
CDR3 protein: ASSYETGIYEEQY

J gene: TRBJ2-2
V gene: TRBV19
CDR3 length: 15
CDR3 protein: ASSGLAPGGYTGELF

J gene: TRBJ1-2
V gene: TRBV5-6
CDR3 length: 11
CDR3 protein: ASSLGGDYGYT

J gene: TRBJ2-4
V gene: TRBV5-1
CDR3 length: 11
CDR3 protein: ASSSIADSIQY

J gene: TRBJ1-1
V gene: TRBV5-4
CDR3 length: 14
CDR3 protein: ASSPLMAVRNTEAF

J gene: TRBJ2-1
V gene: TRBV5-4
CDR3 length: 11
CDR3 protein: ASSLPGTFEQF

J gene: TRBJ1-2
V gene: TRBV28
CDR3 length: 16
CDR3 protein: ASSLYWALVDGEYSYT

J gene: TRBJ1-1
V gene: TRBV4-2
CDR3 length: 13
CDR3 protein: ASSVPQEDNTEAF

J gene: TRBJ2-7
V gene: TRBV5-6
CDR3 length: 14
CDR3 protein: ASSLGASGGSYEQY

J gene: TRBJ1-1
V gene: TRBV5-1
CDR3 length: 13
CDR3 protein: ASSLAWGAQAGAF

J gene: TRBJ2-1
V gene: TRBV3-1/TRBV3-2
CDR3 length: 14
CDR3 protein: ASSPLRGGGASEQF

J gene: TRBJ1-6
V gene: TRBV5-6
CDR3 length: 12
CDR3 protein: ASSFGRVVSPLH

J gene: TRBJ1-5
V gene: TRBV7-2
CDR3 length: 11
CDR3 protein: ASSRNSNQPQH

J gene: TRBJ2-1
V gene: TRBV27
CDR3 length: 13
CDR3 protein: ASSGANSSYNEQF

J gene: TRBJ1-4
V gene: TRBV28
CDR3 length: 13
CDR3 protein: ASSLDRQGGEKLF

J gene: TRBJ2-1
V gene: TRBV14
CDR3 length: 11
CDR3 protein: ASSPGGLNEQF

J gene: TRBJ1-4
V gene: TRBV5-1
CDR3 length: 13
CDR3 protein: ASSLMTGGEGKLF

J gene: TRBJ1-4
V gene: TRBV5-1
CDR3 length: 14
CDR3 protein: ASSLGVTGTNEKLF

J gene: TRBJ2-7
V gene: TRBV3-1/TRBV3-2
CDR3 length: 10
CDR3 protein: VSSQDLEEQY

J gene: TRBJ2-1
V gene: TRBV5-1
CDR3 length: 15
CDR3 protein: ASSLASLAGGRGEQF

J gene: TRBJ1-6
V gene: TRBV18
CDR3 length: 13
CDR3 protein: ASSPPAGDVSPLH

J gene: TRBJ1-1
V gene: TRBV6-5
CDR3 length: 10
CDR3 protein: ASRSGAYEAF

J gene: TRBJ1-5
V gene: TRBV28
CDR3 length: 14
CDR3 protein: ASRPMGQGRDQPQH

J gene: TRBJ2-3
V gene: TRBV29-1
CDR3 length: 12
CDR3 protein: SIEGGGGTDTQY

J gene: TRBJ2-3
V gene: TRBV2
CDR3 length: 12
CDR3 protein: ASSGVAGGDTQY

J gene: TRBJ2-5
V gene: TRBV7-6
CDR3 length: 10
CDR3 protein: ASSLDLKTQY

J gene: TRBJ1-2
V gene: TRBV4-3
CDR3 length: 14
CDR3 protein: ASSQVSGRGDYGYT

J gene: TRBJ1-2
V gene: TRBV7-9
CDR3 length: 13
CDR3 protein: ASSQAATAPDGYT

J gene: TRBJ1-1
V gene: TRBV5-1
CDR3 length: 11
CDR3 protein: ASSPGLRTEAF